This passage covers 15 T cell receptor beta chains from one sample sequenced in a study of beta chain features in type 1 diabetes. Study-level findings and limits: Moderately but significantly shorter TCRB CDR3s were found in Type 1 diabetes patients in all four CD4+ subsets.

Antigens of these TCRs are unknown. The sequenced template was cDNA made from the entire isolated RNA. The assay was immunoSEQ multiplex PCR, and TCRdb's table has in-frame clones only and misses some. The sample consists of over 650,000 clones, over 12% of them appearing once. Material: naive CD4+ T cells from blood. These receptors came from a young man with type 1 diabetes.

There are a few counts of this clone. The CDR3 here is CASSSDADTQYF. The CDR3 DNA is TGTGCCAGCAGCTCGGACGCAGATACGCAGTATTTT. This chain links TRBV7-2 with TRBJ2-3; unclear D gene. The CDR3 extends over 12 amino acids. The germline gives CDR1 SGHTA, CDR2 FQGNSA. V was clipped by 4 bases and J by 4 bases, with 6 bases between them.

V usage is TRBV9 and J usage is TRBJ2-1; TRBD1 matches 9 bases. Germline trimming cut 1 base from V and 10 bases from J; bases unmatched to any gene: 12. The CDR3 is 16 amino acids. Germline values: CDR1 SGDLS, CDR2 YYNGEE. The CDR3 spells CASSVTTGTGSKEQFF. The DNA for the CDR3 is TGTGCCAGCAGCGTAACCACCGGGACAGGGTCGAAAGAGCAGTTCTTC.

The rearrangement uses TRBV9 and TRBJ2-2, with D unresolved. The CDR3 length is 14 residues. Trimming took 3 bases from V and 0 from J, leaving 6 bases between them. Per the germline V gene, CDR1 is SGDLS and CDR2 is YYNGEE. The CDR3 nucleotides are TGTGCCAGCAGCGGGTCCCCGAACACCGGGGAGCTGTTTTTT. This gives the protein CASSGSPNTGELFF. Supplemented by reference TRBV9 and TRBJ2-2, the full variable domain reads DSGVTQTPKHLITATGQRVTLRCSPRSGDLSVYWYQQSLDQGLQFLIQYYNGEERAKGNILERFSAQQFPDLHSELNLSSLELGDSALYFCASSGSPNTGELFFGEGSRLTVL.

This clone was seen a handful of times. V gene TRBV7-2 combines with J gene TRBJ2-7; 7 nucleotides line up with TRBD2. V dropped 8 bases and J dropped 5; count of bases not matched to a gene: 12. Per germline, CDR1 SGHTA and CDR2 FQGNSA. CDR3 size: 14 residues. The CDR3 DNA is TGTGCCAGCGGGGAAGTGGGAGGGAAGCACGAGCAGTACTTC. Translated: CASGEVGGKHEQYF.

The chain carries TRBV18 and TRBJ2-7, with 10 bases fitting TRBD2. The length of the CDR3 is 15 residues. Germline V CDR1 and CDR2: KGHSH, LQKENI. Unmatched junction bases numbered 5, after V lost 6 bases and J lost 0 bases. For the CDR3, the DNA is TGTGCCAGCTCCCGGAGCGGGGGGGACTCCTACGAGCAGTACTTC. This gives the protein CASSRSGGDSYEQYF. Based on the CDR3 plus reference TRBV18 and TRBJ2-7, the full variable domain is NAGVMQNPRHLVRRRGQEARLRCSPMKGHSHVYWYRQLPEEGLKFMVYLQKENIIDESGMPKERFSAEFPKEGPSILRIQQVVRGDSAAYFCASSRSGGDSYEQYFGPGTRLTVT.

This chain uses TRBV4-1 with TRBJ2-1; 9 bases match TRBD2. Germline CDR1 is MGHRA and CDR2 is YSYEKL. The CDR3 is 17 amino acids. The J segment lost 4 bases and the V segment lost 0 bases, leaving 7 bases of the junction unmatched. The CDR3 nucleotides read TGCGCCAGCAGCCAAGAACACCGGACTAGCGTATACAATGAGCAGTTCTTC. Its protein product is CASSQEHRTSVYNEQFF.

A few counts support this clone. The chain uses TRBV5-1 and TRBJ2-7; D is undetermined. Trimming stripped 4 bases from V and 2 bases from J, with 16 bases between. This CDR3 is 15 amino acids long. Germline V gene sequence: CDR1 SGHRS, CDR2 YFSETQ. CDR3 in amino acids: CASSKNPDGTYEQYF. For the CDR3, the DNA is TGCGCCAGCAGCAAAAATCCGGACGGTACCTACGAGCAGTACTTC.

This clone appeared a few times. The chain uses TRBV18 and TRBJ2-2; D might be TRBD1 (6 bases). Germline V CDR1 and CDR2: KGHSH, LQKENI. Trimming left V 5 bases short and J 2 bases short, with 15 bases between. The CDR3 contains 16 residues. The CDR3 DNA is TGTGCCAGCTCAGAATACAGGGCCTCAAACACCGGGGAGCTGTTTTTT. Translated, it gives CASSEYRASNTGELFF.

The CDR3 is CASSTGGGSEAFF. The CDR3 nucleotides are TGTGCCAGCAGCACGGGTGGCGGATCTGAAGCTTTCTTT. The chain carries TRBV7-9 and TRBJ1-1; D call uncertain. The CDR3 totals 13 residues. Trimming left V 5 bases short and J 6 bases short, with 13 bases between. CDR1 is SEHNR, CDR2 FQNEAQ, per germline (reference sequence). Looking up the rest from reference TRBV7-9 and TRBJ1-1 gives the full variable domain: DTGVSQNPRHKITKRGQNVTFRCDPISEHNRLYWYRQTLGQGPEFLTYFQNEAQLEKSRLLSDRFSAERPKGSFSTLEIQRTEQGDSAMYLCASSTGGGSEAFFGQGTRLTVV.

A note on this clone: This specimen includes other DNA sequences encoding the same CDR3. This chain joins TRBV7-9 and TRBJ2-3; D gene uncertain. V was trimmed by 1 base and J by 2 bases, leaving 4 bases between them. CDR3 length: 13 amino acids. Germline values: CDR1 SEHNR, CDR2 FQNEAQ (reference sequence). CDR3 DNA sequence: TGTGCCAGCAGCTTAGTCTCCACAGATACGCAGTATTTT. Protein product: CASSLVSTDTQYF.

This clone occurred a few times. The J gene is TRBJ1-1, the V gene TRBV7-8; 9 positions match TRBD1. V dropped 5 bases and J dropped 3; count of bases not matched to a gene: 7. The germline gives CDR1 SGHVS, CDR2 FQNEAQ. The CDR3 runs to 15 residues. The CDR3 here is CASSPRTGADTEAFF. Here the CDR3 DNA reads TGTGCCAGCAGCCCCCGGACAGGGGCCGACACTGAAGCTTTCTTT.

The chain is built from TRBV30 and TRBJ1-3; D ambiguous. CDR3 size: 15 residues. The germline gives CDR1 GTSNPN, CDR2 SVGIG (reference sequence). Trimming pared 0 bases from V and 0 bases from J, leaving 9 bases between. The CDR3 loop reads CAWSVGSNSGNTIYF. As DNA, the CDR3 is TGTGCCTGGAGTGTAGGATCTAACTCTGGAAACACCATATATTTT.

The chain joins TRBV28 to TRBJ2-7; the match to TRBD1 covers 11 bases. Trimming cost V 6 bases and J 4 bases; bases outside gene matches: 11. Germline V CDR1 and CDR2: MDHEN, SYDVKM. The CDR3 contains 16 residues. For the CDR3, the DNA is TGTGCCAGCAGGGCCTTATGGACAGGGGGCGATTACGAGCAGTACTTC. Residues: CASRALWTGGDYEQYF.

This clone was seen more than once but under ten times. The J gene is TRBJ1-1, the V gene TRBV27; D might be TRBD1 (5 bases). This CDR3 has 14 residues. Germline-derived CDR1 and CDR2 are MNHEY and SMNVEV (reference sequence). The V gene lost 6 bases and the J gene lost 6 bases, with 17 bases spanning the gap. The CDR3 region is CASRLIGAGAEAFF. CDR3 DNA: TGTGCCAGCAGGCTCATTGGGGCGGGCGCTGAAGCTTTCTTT.

The chain uses TRBV11-1 and TRBJ1-4; a possible D gene is TRBD1 (5 bases). The germline gives CDR1 SGHAT, CDR2 FQDESV (reference sequence). The CDR3 is 18 amino acids. V lost 8 bases to trimming and J lost 5 bases, with 27 bases between them. CDR3 coding DNA: TGTGCCAGCGCTCCACAGTGGCAGGGAGCCGGACGGAATGAAAAACTGTTTTTT. This encodes CASAPQWQGAGRNEKLFF.